Listed below are T cell receptor beta chains from one sample, sequenced in a study of early T cells in non-severe SARS-CoV-2 infection. Each CDR3 protein is one row after TCRdb ran MiXCR on the 5' RACE reads. The sample includes some 67,000 distinct CDR3 sequences, about 13% of them seen just once. Material: whole blood. The receptors derive from an adult who was a healthcare worker with PCR-confirmed SARS-CoV-2 infection or an uninfected control (not recorded which). Each CDR3 is given with its conserved first and last residue. A D gene is named only where the DNA matches it firmly. A clone size is listed for some rows: how often the clone was seen (once, few, many), or a class if it is expanded.

D: NA
J: TRBJ1-1
size: NA
V: TRBV20-1
DNA: TGCAGTGCTAGACGACGTGTGGGGAGGACTGAAGCTTTCTTT
CDR3: CSARRRVGRTEAFF

D: NA
J: TRBJ1-3
size: NA
V: TRBV7-9
DNA: TGTGCCAGCAGCACAGTGCAGATCTCTGGAAACACCATATATTTT
CDR3: CASSTVQISGNTIYF

D: TRBD1
J: TRBJ1-5
size: NA
V: TRBV12-3/TRBV12-4
DNA: TGTGCCAGCAGTCCGTGGGGACAGGTGGGCCAGCCCCAGCATTTT
CDR3: CASSPWGQVGQPQHF

D: NA
J: TRBJ2-2
size: NA
V: TRBV21-1
DNA: TGTGCCAGCAGCAAAGCACGGGGAAACACCGGGGAGCTGTTTTTT
CDR3: CASSKARGNTGELFF

D: NA
J: TRBJ1-1
size: NA
V: TRBV3-1
DNA: TGTGCCAGCAGCCCCTTTGCGAGGAACACTGAAGCTTTCTTT
CDR3: CASSPFARNTEAFF

D: NA
J: TRBJ2-5
size: many
V: TRBV9
DNA: TGTGCCAGCAGCGTAGGTAATCTCGGGGGAGAGACCCAGTACTTC
CDR3: CASSVGNLGGETQYF

D: NA
J: TRBJ1-1
size: medium-sized
V: TRBV29-1
DNA: TGCAGCGTTGAAGATCCACGGACTGAAGCTTTCTTT
CDR3: CSVEDPRTEAFF

D: NA
J: TRBJ1-1
size: NA
V: TRBV12-3/TRBV12-4
DNA: TGTGCCAGCAGTTCACCCCGATTCAACACTGAAGCTTTCTTT
CDR3: CASSSPRFNTEAFF

D: NA
J: TRBJ2-7
size: many
V: TRBV4-2
DNA: TGTGCCAGCAGCCCCGGGTCGACAGCTACCCCCTACGAGCAGTACTTC
CDR3: CASSPGSTATPYEQYF

D: NA
J: TRBJ2-3
size: many
V: TRBV5-6
DNA: TGTGCCAGCAGCTTGTGGGGGACCTACACAGATACGCAGTATTTT
CDR3: CASSLWGTYTDTQYF

D: NA
J: TRBJ2-7
size: NA
V: TRBV5-1
DNA: TGCGCCAGCAGCTTCCGAAGCGGGCCCCTCTCCTACGAGCAGTACTTC
CDR3: CASSFRSGPLSYEQYF

D: NA
J: TRBJ1-1
size: NA
V: TRBV30
DNA: TGTGCCTGGAGTGCATTTGGGGGAACTGAAGCTTTCTTT
CDR3: CAWSAFGGTEAFF

D: NA
J: TRBJ2-4
size: few
V: TRBV19
DNA: TGTGCCAGTAGTATAGTGGGCAGTGACATTCAGTACTTC
CDR3: CASSIVGSDIQYF

D: NA
J: TRBJ1-1
size: NA
V: TRBV29-1
DNA: TGCAGCGTTGAAGGCGGGCAGGGAGGCACTGAAGCTTTCTTT
CDR3: CSVEGGQGGTEAFF

D: NA
J: TRBJ2-1
size: many
V: TRBV6-5
DNA: TGTGCCAGCAGTTACAGGGGCGACAATGAGCAGTTCTTC
CDR3: CASSYRGDNEQFF

D: NA
J: TRBJ1-2
size: many
V: TRBV21-1
DNA: TGTGCCAGCAGCCCCTCCCGGGGGGGGTCGCAGGGCTACACCTTC
CDR3: CASSPSRGGSQGYTF

D: NA
J: TRBJ2-5
size: many
V: TRBV18
DNA: TGTGCCAGCTCGGTTGGAAACCAAGAGACCCAGTACTTC
CDR3: CASSVGNQETQYF

D: NA
J: TRBJ2-2
size: many
V: TRBV12-3/TRBV12-4
DNA: TGTGCCAGCAGCCCCTCTCGGGGAGCAACCGGGGAGCTGTTTTTT
CDR3: CASSPSRGATGELFF

D: TRBD2
J: TRBJ2-1
size: NA
V: TRBV18
DNA: TGTGCCAGCTCACCACCGGGACTAGTCTCGGGCAATGAGCAGTTCTTC
CDR3: CASSPPGLVSGNEQFF

D: NA
J: TRBJ1-5
size: many
V: TRBV5-1
DNA: TGCGCCAGCAGCGCGGGAACTAGCAATCAGCCCCAGCATTTT
CDR3: CASSAGTSNQPQHF

D: NA
J: TRBJ2-5
size: NA
V: TRBV3-1
DNA: TGTGCCAGCAGCCAAGACGGATTGGCTACGGAGACCCAGTACTTC
CDR3: CASSQDGLATETQYF

D: TRBD1
J: TRBJ2-7
size: many
V: TRBV20-1
DNA: TGCAGTGCTCGACCACCGGACAGGGGCGAGCAGTACTTC
CDR3: CSARPPDRGEQYF

D: NA
J: TRBJ1-1
size: many
V: TRBV11-2
DNA: TGTGCCAGCAGCTTGAGGGCGGACTTGTGGGCTTTCTTT
CDR3: CASSLRADLWAFF

D: TRBD2
J: TRBJ2-5
size: many
V: TRBV7-7
DNA: TGTGCTAGCAGCTTACTGGGACTAGCGGGAGGAGAGACCCAGTACTTC
CDR3: CASSLLGLAGGETQYF

D: TRBD1
J: TRBJ2-7
size: NA
V: TRBV27
DNA: TGTGCCAGCAGACCAGGGGACAGTTGGACCTACGAGCAGTACTTC
CDR3: CASRPGDSWTYEQYF

D: TRBD2
J: TRBJ2-1
size: many
V: TRBV20-1
DNA: TGCAGTGCTAGAGTACTAGCGGGGGTTTACAATGAGCAGTTCTTC
CDR3: CSARVLAGVYNEQFF

D: NA
J: TRBJ2-1
size: few
V: TRBV7-9
DNA: TGTGCCAGCAGCCCGAAGAGGCGTCCAGACAGTCACAATGAGCAGTTCTTC
CDR3: CASSPKRRPDSHNEQFF

D: TRBD1
J: TRBJ2-1
size: NA
V: TRBV7-2
DNA: TGTGCCAGCAGCTTGAGGGGACAGACCTACAATGAGCAGTTCTTC
CDR3: CASSLRGQTYNEQFF

D: NA
J: TRBJ1-5
size: NA
V: TRBV27
DNA: TGTGCCAGCAGTTTATTCAGATTCGAGCCCCAGCATTTT
CDR3: CASSLFRFEPQHF

D: NA
J: TRBJ2-1
size: few
V: TRBV9
DNA: TGTGCCAGCAGCGTAGGACCATTCGCGGGTTCGGATGAGCAGTTCTTC
CDR3: CASSVGPFAGSDEQFF

D: NA
J: TRBJ2-3
size: NA
V: TRBV4-1
DNA: TGCGCCAGCAGCCAGGTACCCTTCACAGATACGCAGTATTTT
CDR3: CASSQVPFTDTQYF

D: NA
J: TRBJ2-3
size: few
V: TRBV20-1
DNA: TGCAGTGCTAGAGATAGGAGGGGAGATACGCAGTATTTT
CDR3: CSARDRRGDTQYF

D: NA
J: TRBJ2-1
size: many
V: TRBV11-3
DNA: TGTGCCAGCAGCCCGAGGGGCTTTCTCTACAATGAGCAGTTCTTC
CDR3: CASSPRGFLYNEQFF